Following are 21 T cell receptor beta chains from one sample sequenced in a study of blood T cell repertoires in COVID-19. The method was immunoSEQ multiplex PCR; TCRdb's version includes in-frame clones alone and lacks a portion of them. The sample shows about 270,000 clones, around nine tenths of them seen only once. What was sequenced was peripheral blood. The receptors originated from a man aged 45-60 years with acute or convalescent COVID-19.

The chain joins TRBV5-1 to TRBJ2-5, with TRBD2 matching 7 bases. This CDR3 region has 15 residues. Germline CDR1 SGHRS, CDR2 YFSETQ. V lost 2 bases and J lost 4; bases outside the gene matches: 8. CDR3 nucleotide sequence: TGCGCCAGCAGCTTAAACATAGGGAGGGGAGAGACCCAGTACTTC. Protein: CASSLNIGRGETQYF.

The V gene is TRBV15, the J gene TRBJ2-7; TRBD2 aligns across 8 bases. Germline assignment: CDR1 LNHNV and CDR2 YYDKDF (reference sequence). The junction had 6 bases not matched to a gene; V was cut back by 5 bases and J by 0 bases. This CDR3 is built from 15 residues. The CDR3 bases are TGTGCCACCAGCCGGGAGGGGGGGAGCTCCTACGAGCAGTACTTC. Translating gives CATSREGGSSYEQYF.

The chain couples TRBV30 to TRBJ2-1; 7 nucleotides match TRBD2. Germline V CDR1 and CDR2: GTSNPN, SVGIG (reference sequence). CDR3 size: 13 residues. The trim removed 1 base at V and 7 bases at J, leaving 4 bases unmatched. The CDR3, as DNA: TGTGCCTGGAGTGGGGGGGGGTGGAATGAGCAGTTCTTC. Protein product: CAWSGGGWNEQFF.

J is TRBJ2-1 and V is TRBV7-9; D not certain. Trimming shortened V by 5 bases and J by 3 bases, and 14 bases separated the two germline ends. CDR1 and CDR2 from the germline V gene are SEHNR and FQNEAQ (reference sequence). The CDR3 sequence is 15 residues long. The CDR3 coding sequence is TGTGCCAGCAGCCTAGGGTCTGGGCTCTACAATGAGCAGTTCTTC. It codes for CASSLGSGLYNEQFF.

The rearrangement joins TRBV30 to TRBJ2-1; 8 bases are a match to TRBD2. The CDR3 contains 14 residues. J lost 4 bases, V lost 5 bases, and 7 bases had no gene match. Looked up from germline, CDR1 is GTSNPN and CDR2 is SVGIG (reference sequence). CDR3 loop: CAWGPSGPYNEQFF. CDR3 coding DNA: TGTGCCTGGGGCCCTAGCGGGCCGTACAATGAGCAGTTCTTC.

The chain carries TRBV27 and TRBJ1-1; D is ambiguous. Germline V CDR1 and CDR2: MNHEY, SMNVEV (reference sequence). The CDR3 covers 13 residues. Deletions cut 5 bases from V and 6 bases from J, with 13 bases between. In DNA form, the CDR3 reads TGTGCCAGCAGTCCGAGGCGAAAGCCTGAAGCTTTCTTT. It codes for CASSPRRKPEAFF.

The rearrangement joins TRBV19 to TRBJ1-1, with a possible D match to TRBD1 (5 bases). Germline V gene lookup returns CDR1 LNHDA and CDR2 SQIVND (reference sequence). The CDR3 runs to 14 residues. V was pared by 5 bases and J by 1 base, with 11 bases between. The CDR3 coding sequence is TGTGCCAGTAGTTGGGGCGGGAGGAACACTGAAGCTTTCTTT. Protein product: CASSWGGRNTEAFF. Full variable domain (missing parts from reference TRBV19 and TRBJ1-1): DGGITQSPKYLFRKEGQNVTLSCEQNLNHDAMYWYRQDPGQGLRLIYYSQIVNDFQKGDIAEGYSVSREKKESFPLTVTSAQKNPTAFYLCASSWGGRNTEAFFGQGTRLTVV.

The table lists this clone with a count of one. The chain is built from TRBV5-1 and TRBJ2-7, with 7 bases fitting TRBD1. CDR1 is SGHRS, CDR2 YFSETQ, per germline. V gave up 2 bases and J gave up 3 bases; unmatched junction bases: 2. The CDR3 extends over 13 amino acids. Here the CDR3 DNA reads TGCGCCAGCAGCTTCCGGGACAGCTACGAGCAGTACTTC. Translated, it gives CASSFRDSYEQYF.

The V and J genes are TRBV10-3 and TRBJ1-2; D is perhaps TRBD1 (5 bases). The V end lost 3 bases, the J end lost 4 bases, and 12 bases lay between the germline ends. Germline V gene sequence: CDR1 ENHRY, CDR2 SYGVKD. This CDR3 has 14 residues. CDR3 in amino acids: CAISDLQASYGYTF. CDR3 coding DNA: TGTGCCATCAGTGACTTACAGGCTTCCTATGGCTACACCTTC.

The chain combines TRBV5-4 with TRBJ2-1; D not certain. The V gene lost 6 bases and the J gene lost 5 bases, with 15 bases spanning the gap. The CDR3 contains 14 residues. Germline assignment: CDR1 SGHNT and CDR2 YYREEE (reference sequence). The CDR3 here is CASTHSAANNEQFF. CDR3 coding DNA: TGTGCCAGCACCCACTCGGCGGCCAACAATGAGCAGTTCTTC.

The J gene is TRBJ2-3, the V gene TRBV12-5; D remains ambiguous. The CDR3 extends over 14 amino acids. In germline, CDR1 is LGHNT, CDR2 FRNRAP. Between the trimmed V and J ends, which lost 2 bases and 2 bases, there was a span of 8 bases. CDR3: CASGLFPNTDTQYF. CDR3 sequence (DNA): TGTGCTAGTGGTTTGTTCCCTAACACAGATACGCAGTATTTT.

This clone was recorded once. The CDR3 loop is CASSSSRQGFFNQPQHF. Here the CDR3 DNA reads TGTGCCAGCAGTTCCTCACGACAGGGGTTTTTCAATCAGCCCCAGCATTTT. V usage is TRBV27 and J usage is TRBJ1-5; 8 bases line up with TRBD1. V shed 4 bases and J 3 bases; nucleotides not matched to a gene: 11. Germline V lookup: CDR1 MNHEY, CDR2 SMNVEV (reference sequence). This CDR3 has 17 residues.

To note about this clone: Other DNA sequences of this sample code for an identical CDR3. The V and J genes are TRBV18 and TRBJ1-2; 8 nucleotides line up with TRBD1. Losses at the gene ends were 4 bases for V and 6 bases for J; bases not matched to a gene: 4. This CDR3 has 13 amino acids. Germline CDR1 and CDR2: KGHSH and LQKENI. In DNA, the CDR3 is TGTGCCAGCTCACAAGGACAGGGTGATGGCTACACCTTC. Translation: CASSQGQGDGYTF.

This sequence joins TRBV7-2 and TRBJ2-5; TRBD2 aligns across 12 bases. The junction had 4 bases not matched to a gene; V was cut back by 6 bases and J by 5 bases. The germline gives CDR1 SGHTA, CDR2 FQGNSA. CDR3 length: 14 residues. The CDR3 bases are TGTGCCAGCAGTCGTACTAGCGGGGGGGAGACCCAGTACTTC. This codes for CASSRTSGGETQYF.

This clone came up a few times. The chain couples TRBV5-5 to TRBJ1-1; D unclear. Germline V gene data show CDR1 as SGHKS and CDR2 as YYEKEE (reference sequence). This CDR3 region has 14 residues. V was trimmed by 1 base and J by 1 base, leaving 8 bases between them. CDR3 DNA: TGTGCCAGCAGCTTGCAAGCGGGGAACACTGAAGCTTTCTTT. It specifies CASSLQAGNTEAFF.

The rearrangement joins TRBV12-3 or TRBV12-4 to TRBJ1-2, with 7 bases that match TRBD1. This CDR3 contains 13 residues. The V gene end was trimmed by 6 bases and the J gene end by 5 bases; junction bases not matched to a gene: 6. Here the CDR3 DNA reads TGTGCCAGCAGAGTCCCGGGACAGTATGGCTACACCTTC. Its translation: CASRVPGQYGYTF.

The chain is built from TRBV12-3 or TRBV12-4 and TRBJ2-7, with D possibly TRBD2 on 5 matching bases. Trimming left V 6 bases short and J 7 bases short, with 16 bases between. CDR3 length equals 13 residues. CDR3 in DNA: TGTGCCAGCAGCGGCTCGGCCCCGGGGGAGCAGTACTTC. It yields the protein CASSGSAPGEQYF.

The chain employs TRBV12-3 or TRBV12-4 and TRBJ2-1; D possibly corresponds to TRBD1 (5 bases). This CDR3 is built from 12 residues. Trimming took off 3 bases at V and 16 bases at J, with 16 bases between the two ends. CDR3 in amino acids: CASSFPTEPQFF. CDR3 DNA: TGTGCCAGCAGTTTCCCGACAGAGCCCCAATTCTTC.

This chain joins TRBV5-4 and TRBJ1-3, with a tentative D call TRBD1 (5 bases). The CDR3 is made up of 14 amino acids. CDR1 SGHNT and CDR2 YYREEE come from the germline V gene (reference sequence). Between the trimmed V and J ends, which lost 6 bases and 3 bases, there was a span of 13 bases. The chain's CDR3 is CASNSGPDGNTIYF. In nucleotides, the CDR3 is TGTGCCAGCAACTCAGGGCCAGATGGAAACACCATATATTTT.

This clone was picked up a small number of times. The gene calls are TRBV30 and TRBJ1-6; D is ambiguous. This CDR3 comprises 13 residues. Germline V lookup: CDR1 GTSNPN, CDR2 SVGIG (reference sequence). Trimming removed 1 base at V and 7 bases at J, with 8 bases between. CDR3 region: CAWSGALNSPLHF. CDR3 bases: TGTGCCTGGAGTGGAGCTCTAAATTCACCCCTCCACTTT.

This rearrangement joins TRBV6-1 to TRBJ2-3; the match to TRBD2 covers 7 bases. The V gene's germline CDR1 is MNHNS and CDR2 SASEGT. V dropped 3 bases and J dropped 3; count of bases not matched to a gene: 6. The CDR3 consists of 15 residues. The DNA for the CDR3 is TGTGCCAGCAGTGAGAGGACTAGAGGGACAGATACGCAGTATTTT. This codes for CASSERTRGTDTQYF.